This TCR delta chain appears in the sequencing data of a study of gamma-delta chains in newborns, infants, children. J was trimmed by 0 bases and V by 2 bases; bases with no gene match: 7. Germline loops: CDR1 GEAIGNYY, CDR2 EKD. The CDR3 is 19 amino acids. TCRdb re-processed the reads via CATT. In the table there are 15,000 or so delta-chain clones, about 7% of which are singletons. This clonotype was sampled from a child who was a newborn, infant or young child, either healthy, febrile or measles-vaccinated (not recorded which). The sequenced material came from blood. This sequence joins TRDV2 and TRDJ3; 9 bases are shared with TRDD3. This CDR3 reads CACDKILGERSWDTRQMFF. CDR3 DNA sequence: TGTGCCTGTGACAAAATACTGGGGGAGCGCTCCTGGGACACCCGACAGATGTTTTTC.